This note documents a single T cell receptor beta chain sequence. Its matching antigen is unknown. Clones were read by immunoSEQ multiplex PCR, and TCRdb kept only the in-frame ones, dropping some. In the table there are hundreds of thousands of clones, 70% of which are singletons. This sample is part of a study of cytotoxic CD8 clonotypes in ibrutinib-treated CLL. Broader study findings: Clonality climbed at ibrutinib response, then dropped toward baseline at progression. Sustained-remission and progressing patients had unequal sampling times.

The starting material was PBMCs, obtained after 24 months of ibrutinib treatment. This TCR was sampled from a human donor with chronic lymphocytic leukemia.

CDR3 amino acids: CATSWGTANEQFF. In DNA form, the CDR3 reads TGTGCCACCAGCTGGGGGACCGCGAATGAGCAGTTCTTC. The chain couples TRBV15 to TRBJ2-1, with D possibly being TRBD1 or TRBD2 (5 bases each). CDR3 size: 13 residues. Trimming pared 5 bases from V and 7 bases from J, leaving 12 bases between. Germline values: CDR1 LNHNV, CDR2 YYDKDF (reference sequence).